This entry features one TCR beta chain sequence. The antigen remains unidentified. Germline CDR1 reads SEHNR; CDR2 reads FQNEAQ (reference sequence). The length of the CDR3 is 12 residues. Trimming shortened V by 5 bases and J by 8 bases, and 10 bases separated the two germline ends. The data were taken from a study of cytomegalovirus exposure and HLA in healthy donors. Notes on the study in general: The study flagged fewer than 200 TCR beta chains as cytomegalovirus-associated.

Here immunoSEQ multiplex PCR was the method, and the copy in TCRdb shows in-frame clones only, minus some. The data show over 50,000 clones, 90% to 96% seen once. Material for sequencing was PBMCs. The chain carries TRBV7-9 and TRBJ2-4; weak D call: TRBD2 (5 bases). The clonotype originates from a woman aged 18-29 years in good health and CMV-seronegative. This CDR3 reads CASSRGVDIQYF. For the CDR3, the DNA is TGTGCCAGCAGCCGGGGAGTGGACATTCAGTACTTC.